A single sample is the source of the 9 T cell receptor beta chains below, sequenced in a study of blood T cell repertoires in COVID-19. The data were produced by immunoSEQ multiplex PCR, yet TCRdb's version contains in-frame clones alone and is incomplete. This table holds 110,000 to 150,000 clones, over 75% found once. Sequencing used peripheral blood. These receptors all stem from a human donor in a cohort sampled during active COVID-19.

The chain carries TRBV10-3 and TRBJ1-6; 8 nucleotides agree with TRBD1. CDR3 size: 13 residues. V lost 6 bases, J lost 10 bases, and 5 bases stayed unmatched. Per the germline V gene, CDR1 is ENHRY and CDR2 is SYGVKD. This CDR3 is CAIRTGADSPLHF. In nucleotides, the CDR3 is TGTGCCATCAGGACAGGGGCTGACTCACCCCTCCACTTT.

The chain couples TRBV19 to TRBJ2-1; a possible D gene is TRBD1 (6 bases). V was pared by 2 bases and J by 8 bases, with 19 bases between. Germline V gene lookup returns CDR1 LNHDA and CDR2 SQIVND (reference sequence). This CDR3 is 16 amino acids long. The chain's CDR3 is CASSILKGQGPYEQFF. The CDR3, as DNA: TGTGCCAGTAGTATACTTAAGGGTCAGGGGCCGTATGAGCAGTTCTTC.

This chain joins TRBV7-2 and TRBJ2-1; D is unresolved. CDR3 length: 15 residues. Germline CDR1 and CDR2: SGHTA and FQGNSA. V shed 2 bases and J shed 0 bases, with 8 bases lying between them. As DNA, the CDR3 is TGTGCCAGCAGCTTAACGGCTAGCTCCTACAATGAGCAGTTCTTC. Translating gives CASSLTASSYNEQFF.

The chain joins TRBV10-3 to TRBJ2-7; TRBD1 matches at 10 bases. The CDR3 spans 15 residues. Trimming took 2 bases from V and 7 from J; bases not matched to a gene: 8. Germline-derived CDR1 and CDR2 are ENHRY and SYGVKD. The CDR3 nucleotides read TGTGCCATCAGTGAGGATAGACAGGGGGCGGGAGAGCAGTACTTC. Translated: CAISEDRQGAGEQYF.

The chain combines TRBV4-2 with TRBJ1-2; no clear D gene. CDR3 length equals 15 residues. With 0 bases removed from V and 1 base from J, the gap between germline ends came to 9 bases. The germline gives CDR1 LGHNA, CDR2 YNFKEQ. CDR3 in DNA: TGTGCCAGCAGCCAAGACGCGGGCTTTAACTATGGCTACACCTTC. Protein sequence: CASSQDAGFNYGYTF.

The chain uses TRBV6-5 and TRBJ2-7; TRBD2 matches 7 bases. The CDR3 covers 14 residues. The germline V gene encodes CDR1 MNHEY and CDR2 SVGAGI. Trimming cost V 2 bases and J 2 bases; bases outside gene matches: 3. CDR3 loop: CASSYGRGPYEQYF. The CDR3 coding sequence is TGTGCCAGCAGTTACGGGAGGGGCCCCTACGAGCAGTACTTC.

The rearrangement joins TRBV7-2 to TRBJ2-5; 10 nucleotides agree with TRBD1. Germline CDR1 reads SGHTA; CDR2 reads FQGNSA. The junction had 6 bases not matched to a gene; V was cut back by 5 bases and J by 3 bases. The CDR3 has 15 residues. This CDR3 is CASSRDRGWEETQYF. CDR3 DNA sequence: TGTGCCAGCAGCCGGGACAGGGGATGGGAAGAGACCCAGTACTTC.

This clone occurred once. The chain uses TRBV5-8 and TRBJ2-7; D remains ambiguous. This CDR3 region has 16 residues. The V end was cut by 0 bases, the J end by 3 bases, with 16 bases between. Germline CDR1 and CDR2: SGHTS and YDEGEE. The CDR3 DNA follows: TGTGCCAGCAGCTTGGCCAGTAACCGGGTAGGCTACGAGCAGTACTTC. It translates to CASSLASNRVGYEQYF.

The V call is TRBV4-3, the J call TRBJ2-5; possibly TRBD1 for D (6 bases). Germline lookup yields CDR1 LGHNA and CDR2 YSLEER. V was trimmed by 0 bases and J by 4 bases, leaving 6 bases between them. The CDR3 has 13 amino acids. CDR3 in DNA: TGCGCCAGCAGCCAAGAGGGGGCAGAGACCCAGTACTTC. Its translation is CASSQEGAETQYF.